This T cell receptor (beta chain) was sequenced for a study of blood T cell repertoires in COVID-19. Study details: The United States, Italy and Spain provided the acute and convalescent COVID-19 samples. PBMCs, B-cell-depleted T cells, or T cells provided the cDNA or gDNA that made up the material.

Assay: immunoSEQ multiplex PCR; the TCRdb copy retains only in-frame clones and omits some. The sample consists of over 250,000 clones, less than 90% of them appearing once. Sequenced material: peripheral blood. The origin of this receptor is a man in his fifties or sixties who had recovered from COVID-19.

The CDR3 loop is CASSLKDRGPYEQYF. The CDR3 DNA follows: TGTGCCAGCAGCCTAAAAGACAGGGGGCCCTACGAGCAGTACTTC. This chain connects TRBV7-8 to TRBJ2-7, with 10 bases matching TRBD1. V was clipped by 5 bases and J by 2 bases; unmatched bases: 6. The germline V gene has CDR1 SGHVS and CDR2 FQNEAQ. The CDR3 is 15 amino acids.